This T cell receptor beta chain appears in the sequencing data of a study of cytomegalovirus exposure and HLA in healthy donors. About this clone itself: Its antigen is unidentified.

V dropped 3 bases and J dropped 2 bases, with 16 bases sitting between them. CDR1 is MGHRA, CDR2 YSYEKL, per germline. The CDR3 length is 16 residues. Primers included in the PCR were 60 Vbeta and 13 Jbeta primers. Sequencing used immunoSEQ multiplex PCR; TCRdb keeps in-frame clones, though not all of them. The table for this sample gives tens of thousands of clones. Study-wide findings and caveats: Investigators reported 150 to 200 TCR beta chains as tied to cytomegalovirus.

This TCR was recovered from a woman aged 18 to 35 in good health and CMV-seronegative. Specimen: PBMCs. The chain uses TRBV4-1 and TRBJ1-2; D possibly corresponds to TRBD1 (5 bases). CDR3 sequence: CASSQRQGFTNYGYTF. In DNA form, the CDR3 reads TGCGCCAGCAGCCAGCGTCAGGGATTCACAAACTATGGCTACACCTTC.